Below are 6 T cell receptor beta chains sequenced from a single sample in a study of blood T cell repertoires in COVID-19. Libraries were prepared by immunoSEQ multiplex PCR; TCRdb keeps only in-frame clonotypes and omits some of them. In the table there are about 120,000 clones, 78% of which are singletons. The specimen sequenced was peripheral blood. Source of these receptors: a man between 65 and 85 years old with acute or convalescent COVID-19.

This chain uses TRBV14 with TRBJ1-5, with D hard to call. The CDR3 runs 14 residues. In germline, CDR1 is SGHDN, CDR2 FVKESK. V was clipped by 1 base and J by 5 bases, with 9 bases between them. The CDR3 protein is CASSQAGDYQPQHF. CDR3 sequence (DNA): TGTGCCAGCAGCCAAGCCGGGGATTATCAGCCCCAGCATTTT. The whole variable domain, remainder taken from reference TRBV14 and TRBJ1-5, is EAGVTQFPSHSVIEKGQTVTLRCDPISGHDNLYWYRRVMGKEIKFLLHFVKESKQDESGMPNNRFLAERTGGTYSTLKVQPAELEDSGVYFCASSQAGDYQPQHFGDGTRLSIL.

V gene TRBV5-1 combines with J gene TRBJ2-2; 11 bases are shared with TRBD2. With V trimmed by 8 bases and J by 6 bases, 6 bases remained unmatched. Germline assignment: CDR1 SGHRS and CDR2 YFSETQ. This CDR3 has 14 residues. CDR3 DNA sequence: TGCGCCAGTTTAGCGGGGGGGCCCCCCGGGGAGCTGTTTTTT. Protein product: CASLAGGPPGELFF.

This clone was observed a few times. V usage is TRBV2 and J usage is TRBJ1-2; 8 nucleotides match TRBD1. In germline, CDR1 is SNHLY, CDR2 FYNNEI. This CDR3 spans 12 amino acids. J was trimmed by 2 bases and V by 9 bases; bases with no gene match: 2. In DNA, the CDR3 is TGTGCCAGGAGGACAGGGAACTATGGCTACACCTTC. It specifies CARRTGNYGYTF.

The chain has TRBV11-3 and TRBJ2-3; TRBD2 is a possible D gene (6 bases). Germline V gives CDR1 SGHNT, CDR2 YENEEA. The CDR3 contains 15 residues. The V and J ends lost 5 bases and 2 bases respectively, with 14 bases between them. CDR3 amino acids: CASSLTGLLTDTQYF. CDR3 nucleotide sequence: TGTGCCAGCAGCCTCACGGGACTTCTCACAGATACGCAGTATTTT.

V gene TRBV3-1 (or the pseudogene TRBV3-2) combines with J gene TRBJ1-3, with D possibly TRBD1 on 5 matching bases. V was shortened by 1 base and J by 4 bases, with 11 bases between the two germline ends. Germline V gene data show CDR1 as LGHDT and CDR2 as YNNKEL (reference sequence). There are 15 residues in the CDR3. The CDR3 protein is CASSQAGRTGNTIYF. CDR3 DNA: TGTGCCAGCAGCCAAGCAGGGCGCACGGGAAACACCATATATTTT.

This clone was seen a few times. CDR3 sequence reads: CASSIEPGGNYGYTF. The CDR3 nucleotides are TGTGCCAGTAGTATAGAGCCAGGGGGAAACTATGGCTACACCTTC. The V call is TRBV19, the J call TRBJ1-2; TRBD1 matches 7 bases. The V and J ends lost 0 bases and 2 bases, in that order; junction bases with no gene match: 3. The CDR3 runs to 15 residues. Per the germline V gene, CDR1 is LNHDA and CDR2 is SQIVND (reference sequence).